This T cell receptor (beta chain) was captured by sequencing in a study of blood T cell repertoires in COVID-19. Study at large: The study drew acute and convalescent COVID-19 samples from the United States, Italy and Spain. Sample material is recorded as cDNA or gDNA derived from T cells, B-cell-depleted T cells, or PBMCs.

CDR1 is SGHNT, CDR2 YYREEE, per germline (reference sequence). With V trimmed by 3 bases and J by 7 bases, 3 bases remained unmatched. The length of the CDR3 is 12 residues. Per the original methods: From reference gene primer amplification, estimates of nucleated cell counts were derived. The table came from immunoSEQ multiplex PCR; TCRdb's copy has only in-frame clones and leaves some out. V, J and clone size derive from that table, while D and trimming were established from the DNA sequence. Of 85,000 to 130,000 clones listed, roughly nine tenths are singletons. V gene TRBV5-4 combines with J gene TRBJ1-1; 7 nucleotides align to TRBD1. Sample: peripheral blood. The TCR sequence derives from a human donor in a cohort sampled during active COVID-19. In DNA form, the CDR3 reads TGTGCCAGCAGCTCCGACAGGGATGAAGCTTTCTTT. Translating it yields CASSSDRDEAFF.